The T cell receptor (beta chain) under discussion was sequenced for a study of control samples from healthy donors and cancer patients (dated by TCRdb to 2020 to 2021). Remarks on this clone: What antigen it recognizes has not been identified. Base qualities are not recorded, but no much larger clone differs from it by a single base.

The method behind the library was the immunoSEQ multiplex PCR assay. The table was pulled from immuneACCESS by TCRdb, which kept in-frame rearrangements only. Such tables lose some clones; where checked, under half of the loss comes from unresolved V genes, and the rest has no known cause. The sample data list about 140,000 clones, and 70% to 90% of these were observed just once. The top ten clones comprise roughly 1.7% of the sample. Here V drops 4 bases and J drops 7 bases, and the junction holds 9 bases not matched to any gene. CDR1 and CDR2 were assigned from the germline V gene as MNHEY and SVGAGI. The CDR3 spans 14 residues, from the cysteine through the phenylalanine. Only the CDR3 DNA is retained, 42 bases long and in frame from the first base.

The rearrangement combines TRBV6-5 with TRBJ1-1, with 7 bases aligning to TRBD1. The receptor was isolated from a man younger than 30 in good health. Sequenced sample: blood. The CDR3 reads CASSFQTGTLEAFF. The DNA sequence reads TGTGCCAGCAGTTTCCAGACAGGGACCCTTGAAGCTTTCTTT.